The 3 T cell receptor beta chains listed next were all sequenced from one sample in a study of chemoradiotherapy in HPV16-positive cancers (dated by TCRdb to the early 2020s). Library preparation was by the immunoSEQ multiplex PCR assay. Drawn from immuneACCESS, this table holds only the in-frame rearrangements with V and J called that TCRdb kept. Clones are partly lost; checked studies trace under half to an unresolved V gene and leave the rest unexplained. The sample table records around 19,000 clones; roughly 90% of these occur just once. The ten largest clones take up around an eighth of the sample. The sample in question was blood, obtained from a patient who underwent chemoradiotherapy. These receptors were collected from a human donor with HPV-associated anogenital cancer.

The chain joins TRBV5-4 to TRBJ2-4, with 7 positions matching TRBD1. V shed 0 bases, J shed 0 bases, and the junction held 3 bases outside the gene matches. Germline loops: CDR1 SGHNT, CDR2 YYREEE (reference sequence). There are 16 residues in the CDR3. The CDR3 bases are TGTGCCAGCAGCTTGGAGGGACAGCTAGCCAAAAACATTCAGTACTTC. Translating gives CASSLEGQLAKNIQYF.

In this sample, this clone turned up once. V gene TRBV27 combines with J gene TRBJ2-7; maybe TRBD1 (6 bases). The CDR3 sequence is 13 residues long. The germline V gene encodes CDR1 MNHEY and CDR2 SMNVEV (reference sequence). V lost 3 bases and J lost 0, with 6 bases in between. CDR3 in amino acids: CASSFRGSYEQYV. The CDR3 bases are TGTGCCAGCAGTTTCAGGGGCTCCTACGAGCAGTACGTC.

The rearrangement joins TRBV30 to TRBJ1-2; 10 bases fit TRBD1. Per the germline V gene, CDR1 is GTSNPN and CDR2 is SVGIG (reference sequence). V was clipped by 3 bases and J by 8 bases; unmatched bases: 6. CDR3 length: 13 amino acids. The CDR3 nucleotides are TGTGCCTGGAGCGCCGACAGGGGGCTAGGCTACACCTTC. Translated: CAWSADRGLGYTF.